What follows describes a single TCR beta chain. This record belongs to a study of glioma-infiltrating T cells after dendritic cell vaccination. V shed 5 bases and J 1 base; nucleotides not matched to a gene: 11. CDR3 length: 16 amino acids. Germline loops: CDR1 MGHRA, CDR2 YSYEKL. The data were produced by immunoSEQ multiplex PCR, yet TCRdb's version contains in-frame clones alone and is incomplete. The sample consists of 85,000 to 95,000 clones, 70% to 90% of them appearing once. This TCR derives from a human donor with glioblastoma. V gene TRBV4-1 combines with J gene TRBJ2-7, with 7 nucleotides matching TRBD1. The sample consisted of blood, taken before dendritic cell vaccination. The CDR3 is CASSTPGQPLSYEQYF. Written as DNA, the CDR3 is TGCGCCAGCAGCACTCCGGGACAGCCTTTATCCTACGAGCAGTACTTC.